This TCR beta chain was recovered during a study of tumor-infiltrating lymphocytes in primary liver carcinoma. Points from the study as a whole: Paired tumor-adjacent and tumor-blood samples overlapped less than tumor region pairs did.

The CDR3 has 14 residues. V lost 3 bases to trimming and J lost 4 bases, with 10 bases between them. Per the germline V gene, CDR1 is LNHDA and CDR2 is SQIVND (reference sequence). Researchers generated TCR beta cDNA from 500 ng of total RNA, relying on a constant-region primer. Libraries of TCR beta came from three nested multiplex PCR rounds with slightly modified ARM-PCR. TRBV1-TRBV30 forward primers paired with a C-beta reverse primer were used in the first two PCR rounds, which ran approximately 10 cycles each. TCRdb used MiXCR to reprocess the multiplex PCR reads, holding one entry per CDR3 protein. In the table there are about 74,000 distinct CDR3 sequences, roughly three quarters of which are singletons. Extraction of RNA together with DNA used about 17-34 mg of unsorted bulk tissue. Chronic HBV infection was present, with no prior treatment. Separate regions, five per tumor, were sampled. A single count supports this clonotype. Its target is not known.

The V and J genes are TRBV19 and TRBJ1-5; D gene ambiguous. The origin of this receptor is a man aged 40-49 years with primary liver carcinoma and hepatitis B virus infection. The sample consisted of liver tumor tissue from sampling region 4. The subset denotes: tumor region T4, right-lateral pole. CDR3 nucleotide sequence: TGTGCCAGTAGTATCTTACTTCAGAATCAGCCCCAGCATTTT. Translating gives CASSILLQNQPQHF.